This passage covers 20 T cell receptor beta chains from one sample sequenced in a study of shared clonotypes between healthy human individuals. Repertoires were generated with immunoSEQ multiplex PCR, while TCRdb's copy carries only in-frame clones and drops some. The sample lists about 490,000 clones, approximately 82% occurring once. The sample comprised PBMCs. All receptors derive from a woman in her thirties or forties in good health. Some clones in this sample may be carry-over from other donors' samples.

The J gene is TRBJ1-1, the V gene TRBV28, with 8 bases matching TRBD1. Germline V gene lookup returns CDR1 MDHEN and CDR2 SYDVKM. J lost 6 bases, V lost 5 bases, and 11 bases had no gene match. This CDR3 spans 15 amino acids. For the CDR3, the DNA is TGTGCCAGCAGTCCAGGGGGCGGCGGTAACGCTGAAGCTTTCTTT. As protein: CASSPGGGGNAEAFF.

This clone was seen more than once but under ten times. The chain links TRBV6-5 to TRBJ2-1; TRBD1 might be the D (5 bases). The CDR3 runs 14 residues. V was shortened by 2 bases and J by 10 bases, with 15 bases between the two germline ends. CDR1 is MNHEY and CDR2 is SVGAGI in the germline V gene. CDR3 coding DNA: TGTGCCAGCAGTTACGACAGCACCCTCATAGAGCAGTTCTTC. It translates to CASSYDSTLIEQFF.

CDR3 in amino acids: CASSLAEGSGYTF. DNA for the CDR3: TGTGCCAGCAGTTTAGCTGAGGGGTCTGGCTACACCTTC. This chain links TRBV6-5 with TRBJ1-2, with TRBD1 as a possible D gene (5 bases). The germline V and J ends were trimmed by 4 bases and 7 bases, with 13 bases remaining between them. CDR1 and CDR2 (germline): MNHEY, SVGAGI. This CDR3 contains 13 residues.

The V and J genes are TRBV5-1 and TRBJ1-1; D ambiguous. V was shortened by 4 bases and J by 5 bases, with 15 bases between the two germline ends. Looked up from germline, CDR1 is SGHRS and CDR2 is YFSETQ. The CDR3 loop spans 14 amino acids. CDR3: CASSLSGGGTEAFF. The CDR3 coding sequence is TGCGCCAGCAGCCTTTCGGGCGGAGGGACTGAAGCTTTCTTT.

The rearrangement links TRBV7-6 to TRBJ2-5, with 7 bases lining up with TRBD2. With 3 bases clipped from V and 5 bases from J, the junction kept 6 bases outside the gene matches. Germline CDR1 reads SGHVS; CDR2 reads FNYEAQ. The CDR3 is 14 amino acids. The CDR3 loop is CASSFGGRGETQYF. The CDR3, as DNA: TGTGCCAGCAGCTTCGGCGGGAGAGGGGAGACCCAGTACTTC.

This clone was seen a few times. The same CDR3 also results from other DNA sequences found in this sample. The chain links TRBV7-3 to TRBJ2-3, with D possibly matching TRBD2 (6 bases). The germline CDR1 and CDR2 sequences are SGHTA and FQGTGA. The ends were cut back, 3 bases at V and 0 bases at J, with 7 bases in the middle. The CDR3 totals 14 residues. Here the CDR3 reads CASSLAGSTDTQYF. CDR3 nucleotides: TGTGCCAGCAGCTTGGCGGGAAGCACAGATACGCAGTATTTT.

V and J are TRBV6-5 and TRBJ2-3, with 10 bases lining up with TRBD2. The J segment lost 6 bases and the V segment lost 6 bases, leaving 9 bases of the junction unmatched. The CDR3 totals 15 residues. Germline V lookup: CDR1 MNHEY, CDR2 SVGAGI. The DNA of the CDR3 is TGTGCCAGCAGGGGTCTAGCGGGAGTCGGGGATACGCAGTATTTT. Amino acids: CASRGLAGVGDTQYF.

The genes are TRBV11-2 and TRBJ1-1; 7 positions match TRBD1. V was clipped by 2 bases and J by 5 bases; unmatched bases: 11. Germline V gene lookup returns CDR1 SGHAT and CDR2 FQNNGV. The CDR3 runs to 16 residues. The CDR3 spells CASSLPRGTVWTEAFF. In DNA form, the CDR3 reads TGTGCCAGCAGCTTACCCAGGGGGACGGTGTGGACTGAAGCTTTCTTT.

A word on this clone: Other DNA sequences of this sample code for an identical CDR3. V and J are TRBV6-5 and TRBJ2-7, with D possibly matching TRBD1 (6 bases). CDR1 and CDR2 (germline): MNHEY, SVGAGI. Trimming pared 7 bases from V and 2 bases from J, leaving 12 bases between. The CDR3 totals 13 residues. CDR3 loop: CASTRQGTYEQYF. The CDR3 nucleotides read TGTGCCAGCACGCGGCAGGGGACCTACGAGCAGTACTTC.

The V and J genes are TRBV29-1 and TRBJ2-1, with 10 positions matching TRBD2. This CDR3 comprises 14 residues. CDR1 is SQVTM and CDR2 is ANQGSEA in the germline V gene. The V segment lost 5 bases and the J segment 10 bases; nucleotides outside the gene matches: 11. CDR3 amino acids: CSVSSGRAVREQFF. The CDR3, as DNA: TGCAGCGTTTCCAGCGGGAGGGCCGTGAGAGAGCAGTTCTTC.

This clone showed up just a few times. The chain links TRBV30 to TRBJ1-1; possible D gene TRBD1, 6 bases. The CDR3 covers 11 residues. Trimming shortened V by 3 bases and J by 7 bases, and 9 bases separated the two germline ends. Germline values: CDR1 GTSNPN, CDR2 SVGIG (reference sequence). CDR3 in DNA: TGTGCCTGGAGCAGGGGTAGTGAAGCTTTCTTT. It encodes CAWSRGSEAFF.

This chain connects TRBV7-2 to TRBJ2-7; 7 nucleotides agree with TRBD1. The CDR3 runs 15 residues. V was pared by 3 bases and J by 2 bases, with 7 bases of the junction left unmatched. CDR1 and CDR2 (germline): SGHTA, FQGNSA. CDR3 coding DNA: TGTGCCAGCAGCTTCCGACAGGGAGACGCCTACGAGCAGTACTTC. It yields the protein CASSFRQGDAYEQYF. The full variable domain, its missing parts supplied by reference TRBV7-2 and TRBJ2-7, is GAGVSQSPSNKVTEKGKDVELRCDPISGHTALYWYRQSLGQGLEFLIYFQGNSAPDKSGLPSDRFSAERTGGSVSTLTIQRTQQEDSAVYLCASSFRQGDAYEQYFGPGTRLTVT.

The rearrangement links TRBV30 to TRBJ2-3; 9 positions agree with TRBD1. V shed 1 base and J 3 bases; nucleotides not matched to a gene: 14. The V gene's germline CDR1 is GTSNPN and CDR2 SVGIG (reference sequence). The CDR3 has 18 residues. CDR3 DNA: TGTGCCTGGAGTGGAGGGGGACAGGGAGCCGCCGGGACAGATACGCAGTATTTT. This codes for CAWSGGGQGAAGTDTQYF.

The gene calls are TRBV10-3 and TRBJ2-3; 10 bases map to TRBD2. The V and J ends lost 3 bases and 1 base, in that order; junction bases with no gene match: 7. The CDR3 sequence is 17 residues long. Germline V CDR1 and CDR2: ENHRY, SYGVKD. The chain's CDR3 is CAISERGAGGRTDTQYF. CDR3 DNA sequence: TGTGCCATCAGTGAAAGGGGAGCGGGAGGGCGCACAGATACGCAGTATTTT.

The chain carries TRBV7-2 and TRBJ2-7; TRBD2 might be the D (6 bases). Trimming removed 1 base from V and 5 bases from J, with 21 bases in between. CDR3 length equals 17 residues. Germline lookup yields CDR1 SGHTA and CDR2 FQGNSA. This CDR3 reads CASSLVHVGGRGDEQYF. For the CDR3, the DNA is TGTGCCAGCAGCTTAGTACATGTGGGAGGAAGGGGAGACGAGCAGTACTTC.

The CDR3 loop reads CASSLVVRREGRIAYEQYF. The CDR3 coding sequence is TGTGCCAGCAGCTTAGTGGTGCGACGGGAGGGCCGTATCGCCTACGAGCAGTACTTC. The chain carries TRBV7-9 and TRBJ2-7; 8 bases map to TRBD2. This CDR3 region has 19 residues. In germline, CDR1 is SEHNR, CDR2 FQNEAQ (reference sequence). With 1 base clipped from V and 2 bases from J, the junction kept 16 bases outside the gene matches.

Ten or more counts support this clone. The J gene is TRBJ2-2, the V gene TRBV6-5, with a weak D call TRBD1 (5 bases). The CDR3 extends over 15 amino acids. The ends were cut back, 6 bases at V and 1 base at J, with 12 bases in the middle. Germline-derived CDR1 and CDR2 are MNHEY and SVGAGI. The CDR3 DNA reads TGTGCCAGCAGCAAGGGGTTCATGAACACCGGGGAGCTGTTTTTT. This codes for CASSKGFMNTGELFF.

J is TRBJ2-2 and V is TRBV14, with TRBD2 matching 7 bases. V was clipped by 2 bases and J by 11 bases; unmatched bases: 5. This CDR3 comprises 13 residues. Germline assignment: CDR1 SGHDN and CDR2 FVKESK. CDR3 coding DNA: TGTGCCAGCAGCCAACAACTAGCGAGCGAGCTGTTTTTT. It is translated as CASSQQLASELFF.

The V gene is TRBV27, the J gene TRBJ2-7; 13 nucleotides match TRBD2. Trimming removed 4 bases from V and 6 bases from J; junction bases left unmatched: 6. This CDR3 has 15 residues. Germline V gives CDR1 MNHEY, CDR2 SMNVEV (reference sequence). DNA of the CDR3: TGTGCCAGCAGTTCGGGACTAGCGGGGACCTCCGAGCAGTACTTC. Translation: CASSSGLAGTSEQYF.

The chain carries TRBV6-6 and TRBJ2-4; a possible D gene is TRBD2 (5 bases). Trimming left V 0 bases short and J 11 bases short, with 11 bases between. The CDR3 has 13 amino acids. In germline, CDR1 is MNHNY, CDR2 SVGAGI (reference sequence). The CDR3 region is CASSYSDGNVQYF. DNA for the CDR3: TGTGCCAGCAGTTACTCGGACGGGAACGTTCAGTACTTC.